This TCR beta chain was recorded in a study of blood T cells in healthy people across ages. The study drew donors from healthy Caucasian individuals in Russia aged 6 to 90. Collection of about 9.4 milliliters of peripheral blood was performed for each donor. Next came a second PCR, run for roughly 6 to 11 cycles, which used a sample-barcoded 5' primer along with a J-beta primer mix. A template-switch adaptor that had 12 random nucleotides put a tag on each cDNA molecule. TCRdb re-analysed the 5' RACE reads in MiXCR, keeping a single row per CDR3 protein. The sample includes roughly 2 million distinct CDR3 sequences, less than 50% of them seen just once. Germline values: CDR1 SNHLY, CDR2 FYNNEI. The CDR3 extends over 14 amino acids. Deletions cut 3 bases from V and 6 bases from J, with 12 bases between.

This chain joins TRBV2 and TRBJ1-5; perhaps TRBD1 as D (6 bases). The sequencing sample was made of blood. The TCR originated in a woman between 35 and 50 years old in good health. CDR3 sequence (DNA): TGTGCCAGCAGTGATTACAGGGTTGGTCAGCCCCAGCATTTT. Amino acid sequence: CASSDYRVGQPQHF. The complete variable domain, with remaining parts taken from reference TRBV2 and TRBJ1-5, reads EPEVTQTPSHQVTQMGQEVILRCVPISNHLYFYWYRQILGQKVEFLVSFYNNEISEKSEIFDDQFSVERPDGSNFTLKIRSTKLEDSAMYFCASSDYRVGQPQHFGDGTRLSIL.